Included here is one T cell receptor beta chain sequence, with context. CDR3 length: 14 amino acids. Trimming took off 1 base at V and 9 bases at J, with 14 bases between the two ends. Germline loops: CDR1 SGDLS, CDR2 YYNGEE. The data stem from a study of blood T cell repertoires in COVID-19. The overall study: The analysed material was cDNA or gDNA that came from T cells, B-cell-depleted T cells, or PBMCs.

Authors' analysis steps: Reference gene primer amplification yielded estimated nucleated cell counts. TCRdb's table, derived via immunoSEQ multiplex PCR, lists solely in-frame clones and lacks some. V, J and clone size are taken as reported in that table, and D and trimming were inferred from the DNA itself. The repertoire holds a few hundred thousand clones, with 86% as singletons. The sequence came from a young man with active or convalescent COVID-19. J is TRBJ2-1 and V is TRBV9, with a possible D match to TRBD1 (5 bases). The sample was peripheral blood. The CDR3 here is CASSVQTDDSEQFF. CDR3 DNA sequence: TGTGCCAGCAGCGTACAGACAGACGACAGTGAGCAGTTCTTC.